This T cell receptor beta chain was recorded in a study of T cells after yellow fever vaccination. Study background: Low-cell-number fractions underwent preparation using SMART-Seq v4 Ultra Low Input.

As to this clonotype: Its specificity is unknown.

V lost 0 bases to trimming and J lost 3 bases; unmatched junction nucleotides: 9. CDR1 SGHRS and CDR2 YFSETQ come from the germline V gene. The CDR3 spans 18 residues. The authors made TCR cDNA by 5'RACE template switching, adding a universal primer site and UMIs. TCRdb redid the calling of the 5' RACE reads with MiXCR, one entry per CDR3 protein. Here the sample spans around 140,000 distinct CDR3 sequences, just over 6.5% being singletons. Whole-study findings and limits: Compared with primary, the secondary response was weaker and peaked at day 5, not 15.

The sequence was obtained from a man aged 30 to 39 who received the YFV17D yellow fever vaccine. The sequences come from CD4+ T cells sorted from PBMCs, collected 10 days after the yellow fever booster vaccination. The J gene is TRBJ2-3, the V gene TRBV5-1; TRBD2 matches 11 bases. CDR3 sequence reads: CASSLGLAGKEITDTQYF. Written as DNA, the CDR3 is TGCGCCAGCAGCTTGGGACTAGCGGGGAAGGAAATAACAGATACGCAGTATTTT.